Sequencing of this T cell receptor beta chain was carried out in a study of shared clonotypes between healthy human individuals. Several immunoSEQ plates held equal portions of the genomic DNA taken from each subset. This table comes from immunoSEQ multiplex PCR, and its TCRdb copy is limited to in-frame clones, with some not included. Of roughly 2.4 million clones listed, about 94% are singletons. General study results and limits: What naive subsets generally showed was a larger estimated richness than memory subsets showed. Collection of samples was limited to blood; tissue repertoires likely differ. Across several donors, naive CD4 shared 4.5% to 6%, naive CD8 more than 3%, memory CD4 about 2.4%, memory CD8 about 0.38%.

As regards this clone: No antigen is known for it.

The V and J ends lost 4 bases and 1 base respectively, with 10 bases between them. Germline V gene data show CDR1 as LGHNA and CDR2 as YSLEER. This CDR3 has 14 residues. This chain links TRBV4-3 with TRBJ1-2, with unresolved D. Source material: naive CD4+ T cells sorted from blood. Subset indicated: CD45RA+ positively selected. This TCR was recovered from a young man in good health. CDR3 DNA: TGCGCCAGCAGCCTCTTTCCGGGTAACTATGGCTACACCTTC. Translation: CASSLFPGNYGYTF.